Listed below are T cell receptor beta chains from one sample, sequenced in a study of blood T cell repertoires in COVID-19. Sequencing was performed with immunoSEQ multiplex PCR; in TCRdb, only in-frame clones are kept and a portion is missing. Of about 440,000 clones detected, 90% appear once; the ten largest clones hold under 0.7%. Input material: PBMCs or T cells enriched from blood (not recorded which). The receptors stem from a man between 18 and 29 years old who had recovered from COVID-19. The CDR3 runs from the conserved cysteine through the conserved F or W. Each record gives: J gene, D gene, clone size, CDR3 length, V gene, CDR3 DNA, CDR3 protein. The D gene is left open where the match is weak. Clone size is stated in some rows and not others, as once, few, many or a class when expanded.

j_call: TRBJ1-4
d_call: -
clone_size: -
cdr3_length: 13
v_call: TRBV5-1
cdr3_nt: TGCGCCAGCAGCTGGGGGGTTTTTGAAAAACTGTTTTTT
cdr3_aa: CASSWGVFEKLFF

j_call: TRBJ2-3
d_call: TRBD2
clone_size: -
cdr3_length: 16
v_call: TRBV28
cdr3_nt: TGTGCCAGCAGTTTAGGACTAGCGGGGGGCAGCGATACGCAGTATTTT
cdr3_aa: CASSLGLAGGSDTQYF

j_call: TRBJ1-5
d_call: -
clone_size: -
cdr3_length: 15
v_call: TRBV19
cdr3_nt: TGTGCCAGTAGTTACAGCCTAAGGCCCAACCAGCCCCAGCATTTT
cdr3_aa: CASSYSLRPNQPQHF

j_call: TRBJ2-7
d_call: TRBD2
clone_size: -
cdr3_length: 15
v_call: TRBV28
cdr3_nt: TGTGCCAGCAGTTTATCCTCTAGCGGGAGTGCCGAGCAGTACTTC
cdr3_aa: CASSLSSSGSAEQYF

j_call: TRBJ1-2
d_call: -
clone_size: -
cdr3_length: 12
v_call: TRBV10-3
cdr3_nt: TGTGCCTCACGGACAGTTAACTATGGCTACACCTTC
cdr3_aa: CASRTVNYGYTF

j_call: TRBJ1-3
d_call: -
clone_size: -
cdr3_length: 13
v_call: TRBV7-2
cdr3_nt: TGTGCCAGCAGCCCAAGGGGGGGAAACACCATATATTTT
cdr3_aa: CASSPRGGNTIYF

j_call: TRBJ2-2
d_call: TRBD2
clone_size: -
cdr3_length: 14
v_call: TRBV3-1/TRBV3-2
cdr3_nt: TGTGCCAGTTCCGGGACTAGCATTACCGGGGAGCTGTTTTTT
cdr3_aa: CASSGTSITGELFF

j_call: TRBJ2-5
d_call: -
clone_size: once
cdr3_length: 15
v_call: TRBV3-1/TRBV3-2
cdr3_nt: TGTGCCAGCAGCCAAGGATGGGCCTACCAAGAGACCCAGTACTTC
cdr3_aa: CASSQGWAYQETQYF

j_call: TRBJ1-2
d_call: -
clone_size: -
cdr3_length: 12
v_call: TRBV5-1
cdr3_nt: TGCGCCAGCAGCGACTCTTTGGGTGGCTACACCTTC
cdr3_aa: CASSDSLGGYTF

j_call: TRBJ1-4
d_call: -
clone_size: once
cdr3_length: 15
v_call: TRBV9
cdr3_nt: TGTGCCAGCAGCGTGGCCTCAGGGTCCAATGAAAAACTGTTTTTT
cdr3_aa: CASSVASGSNEKLFF

j_call: TRBJ1-1
d_call: -
clone_size: -
cdr3_length: 13
v_call: TRBV18
cdr3_nt: TGTGCCAGTCAACAGGGAGAAGTTACTGAAGCTTTCTTT
cdr3_aa: CASQQGEVTEAFF

j_call: TRBJ1-2
d_call: TRBD1
clone_size: -
cdr3_length: 14
v_call: TRBV5-4
cdr3_nt: TGTGCCAGCAGCTTGGTTGACAGGGGGAATGGCTACACCTTC
cdr3_aa: CASSLVDRGNGYTF

j_call: TRBJ1-1
d_call: TRBD1
clone_size: few
cdr3_length: 17
v_call: TRBV3-1/TRBV3-2
cdr3_nt: TGTGCCAGCAGCCAACCCAGGGCGGGGACAGGGGGCACTGAAGCTTTCTTT
cdr3_aa: CASSQPRAGTGGTEAFF

j_call: TRBJ2-5
d_call: -
clone_size: -
cdr3_length: 14
v_call: TRBV27
cdr3_nt: TGTGCCAGCAGTTTGTCGGAGTCGACAGAGACCCAGTACTTC
cdr3_aa: CASSLSESTETQYF

j_call: TRBJ2-3
d_call: TRBD1
clone_size: few
cdr3_length: 15
v_call: TRBV7-3
cdr3_nt: TGTGCCAGCAGCCTACAGGGGTTTGGCCGAGATACGCAGTATTTT
cdr3_aa: CASSLQGFGRDTQYF

j_call: TRBJ2-3
d_call: TRBD2
clone_size: -
cdr3_length: 14
v_call: TRBV9
cdr3_nt: TGTGCCAGCAGCCCAGCGGGAGCATCAGATACGCAGTATTTT
cdr3_aa: CASSPAGASDTQYF

j_call: TRBJ2-7
d_call: -
clone_size: -
cdr3_length: 16
v_call: TRBV6-5
cdr3_nt: TGTGCCAGCAGTTACTCTCTCAGGGCCCTTCACTACGAGCAGTACTTC
cdr3_aa: CASSYSLRALHYEQYF

j_call: TRBJ1-1
d_call: -
clone_size: few
cdr3_length: 14
v_call: TRBV27
cdr3_nt: TGTGCCAGCAGCCTCCGGGGAACGGGGACTGAAGCTTTCTTT
cdr3_aa: CASSLRGTGTEAFF

j_call: TRBJ1-5
d_call: TRBD1
clone_size: -
cdr3_length: 17
v_call: TRBV29-1
cdr3_nt: TGCAGCGCCACTGCCGCGGGGTTGGACAGGGAGAAGCAGCCCCAGCATTTT
cdr3_aa: CSATAAGLDREKQPQHF

j_call: TRBJ2-1
d_call: -
clone_size: -
cdr3_length: 14
v_call: TRBV18
cdr3_nt: TGTGCCAGCTCACCAGGGGACTGGACCAATGAGCAGTTCTTC
cdr3_aa: CASSPGDWTNEQFF

j_call: TRBJ2-1
d_call: TRBD2
clone_size: few
cdr3_length: 19
v_call: TRBV11-3
cdr3_nt: TGTGCCAGCAGCTTAGACGCCCGACTAGCGGGGGGCCGGTACAATGAGCAGTTCTTC
cdr3_aa: CASSLDARLAGGRYNEQFF